Detailed here is one T cell receptor beta chain. No antigen is known for it. This sample was included in a study of shared clonotypes between healthy human individuals. Study details: Three plates each covered CD4 naive and memory; CD8 naive two, CD8 memory one. Study outcomes and limitations: Among donors, the sharing of clonotypes was expected to be influenced by sequencing depth.

The germline gives CDR1 SGHRS, CDR2 YFSETQ. The junction had 5 bases not matched to a gene; V was cut back by 0 bases and J by 0 bases. CDR3 size: 17 residues. Participating donors were healthy, HIV-negative adults free of recent acute infections or vaccinations. Memory CD4+ cells were the fraction left after CD45RA+ naive selection. Assay used: immunoSEQ multiplex PCR; TCRdb lists only in-frame clones, some missing. The sample yields 2 million to 2.5 million clones, 85% to 95% seen once. This TCR derives from a man in his late teens or twenties in good health. Some clones in this sample may be carry-over from other donors' samples. The chain carries TRBV5-1 and TRBJ2-3; 9 positions match TRBD2. The material sequenced was naive CD4+ T cells from PBMCs. Indicated subset: CD45RA+ positively selected. The CDR3 nucleotides are TGCGCCAGCAGCTTGGGGACTAGCGCAGCTAGCACAGATACGCAGTATTTT. Residues: CASSLGTSAASTDTQYF.